This record looks at one T cell receptor beta chain sequence and its context. TCRdb keeps only in-frame clones here, not all; method: immunoSEQ multiplex PCR. The sample lists 110,000 or so clones; under 90% were seen once. This record comes from a study of blood T cell repertoires in COVID-19. The overall study: Researchers got acute and convalescent COVID-19 samples from the United States, Italy and Spain. Sources were T cells, B-cell-depleted T cells, or PBMCs; the material itself was cDNA or gDNA.

The clonotype was recovered from an elderly man with acute or convalescent COVID-19. Sequenced: peripheral blood.

The CDR3 DNA reads as TGTGCCAGCAGCGCTAGTTCCCGAAACTCTCCCTCCTACGAGCAGTACTTC. It specifies CASSASSRNSPSYEQYF. V usage is TRBV7-8 and J usage is TRBJ2-7, with D uncertain. From germline, CDR1 is SGHVS and CDR2 FQNEAQ. This CDR3 is 17 amino acids long. V was trimmed by 5 bases and J by 0 bases, leaving 20 bases between them. Combining the CDR3 with reference TRBV7-8 and TRBJ2-7 gives the whole variable domain GAGVSQSPRYKVAKRGQDVALRCDPISGHVSLFWYQQALGQGPEFLTYFQNEAQLDKSGLPSDRFFAERPEGSVSTLKIQRTQQEDSAVYLCASSASSRNSPSYEQYFGPGTRLTVT.